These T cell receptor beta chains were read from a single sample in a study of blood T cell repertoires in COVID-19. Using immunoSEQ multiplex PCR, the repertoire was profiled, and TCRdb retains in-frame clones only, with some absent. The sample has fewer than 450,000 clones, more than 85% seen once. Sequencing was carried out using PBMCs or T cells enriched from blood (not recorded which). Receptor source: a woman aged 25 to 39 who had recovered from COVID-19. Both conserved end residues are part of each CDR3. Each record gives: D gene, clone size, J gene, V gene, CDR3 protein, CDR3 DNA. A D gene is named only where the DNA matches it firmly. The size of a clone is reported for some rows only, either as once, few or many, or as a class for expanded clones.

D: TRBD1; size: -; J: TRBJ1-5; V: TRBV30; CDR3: CAWSGTGARNQPQHF; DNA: TGTGCCTGGAGTGGGACAGGGGCCCGCAATCAGCCCCAGCATTTT
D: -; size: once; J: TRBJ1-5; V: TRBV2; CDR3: CASSEELATEGNQPQHF; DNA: TGTGCCAGCAGTGAAGAATTGGCAACAGAAGGCAATCAGCCCCAGCATTTT
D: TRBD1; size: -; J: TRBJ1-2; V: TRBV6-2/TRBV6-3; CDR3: CASSGEQGNYGYTF; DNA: TGTGCCAGCAGTGGCGAACAGGGGAACTATGGCTACACCTTC
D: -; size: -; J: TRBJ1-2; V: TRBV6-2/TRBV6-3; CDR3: CASGRGQTAVYGYTF; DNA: TGTGCCAGCGGCCGGGGCCAAACGGCCGTCTATGGCTACACCTTC
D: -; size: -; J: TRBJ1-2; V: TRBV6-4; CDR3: CASSDSAGYGYTF; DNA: TGTGCCAGCAGTGACTCGGCAGGCTATGGCTACACCTTC
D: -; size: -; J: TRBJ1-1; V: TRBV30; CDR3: CAWKGVYTEAFF; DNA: TGTGCCTGGAAGGGGGTTTACACTGAAGCTTTCTTT
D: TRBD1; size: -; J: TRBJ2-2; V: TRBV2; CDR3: CASRRGLDSFGELFF; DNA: TGTGCCAGCAGAAGGGGGCTAGATAGTTTCGGGGAGCTGTTTTTT
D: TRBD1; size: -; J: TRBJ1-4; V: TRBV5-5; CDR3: CASSSLFSRGDEKLFF; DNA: TGTGCCAGCAGCTCCCTGTTCTCCAGGGGGGATGAAAAACTGTTTTTT
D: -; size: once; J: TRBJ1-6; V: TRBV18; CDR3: CASSAGGFDSPLHF; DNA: TGTGCCAGCTCGGCGGGTGGATTTGACTCACCCCTCCACTTT
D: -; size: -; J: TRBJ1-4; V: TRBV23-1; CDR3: CASSHLQAALDEKLFF; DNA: TGCGCCAGCAGTCACCTACAGGCGGCGTTGGATGAAAAACTGTTTTTT
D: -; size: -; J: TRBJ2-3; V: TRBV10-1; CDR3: CASSESSAGDTQYF; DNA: TGCGCCAGCAGTGAGTCTTCCGCCGGGGATACGCAGTATTTT
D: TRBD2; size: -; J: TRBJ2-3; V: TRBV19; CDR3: CASSMWAGGASTDTQYF; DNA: TGTGCCAGTAGTATGTGGGCGGGGGGTGCTAGCACAGATACGCAGTATTTT
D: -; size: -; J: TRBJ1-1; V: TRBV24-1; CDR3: CATSDFPERGGREAFF; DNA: TGTGCCACCAGTGATTTCCCCGAGAGGGGGGGGCGGGAAGCTTTCTTT
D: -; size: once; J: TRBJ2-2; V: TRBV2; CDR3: CASSEDGLSNTGELFF; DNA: TGTGCCAGCAGTGAAGATGGCCTCTCGAACACCGGGGAGCTGTTTTTT
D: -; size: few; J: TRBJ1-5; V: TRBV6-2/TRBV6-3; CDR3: CASSYSTRGGNQPQHF; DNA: TGTGCCAGCAGTTACTCGACGAGGGGGGGAAATCAGCCCCAGCATTTT
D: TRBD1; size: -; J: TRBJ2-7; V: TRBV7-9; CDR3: CASSLTDRVLYEQYF; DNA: TGTGCCAGCAGCTTAACGGACAGGGTTCTATACGAGCAGTACTTC
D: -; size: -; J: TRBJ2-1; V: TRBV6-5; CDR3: CASKGRTNEQFF; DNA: TGTGCCAGCAAGGGGCGAACCAATGAGCAGTTCTTC
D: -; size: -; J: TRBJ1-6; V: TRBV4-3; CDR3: CASSQESGRNSPLHF; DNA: TGCGCCAGCAGCCAAGAGTCAGGGCGGAATTCACCCCTCCACTTT
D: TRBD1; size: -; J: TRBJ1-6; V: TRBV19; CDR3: CASSQPTGSFSYNSPLHF; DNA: TGTGCCAGTAGTCAACCGACAGGGAGCTTCTCCTATAATTCACCCCTCCACTTT
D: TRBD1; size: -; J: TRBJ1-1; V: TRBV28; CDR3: CASTRDRGLTDTEAFF; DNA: TGTGCCAGCACCCGGGACAGGGGGCTGACAGACACTGAAGCTTTCTTT
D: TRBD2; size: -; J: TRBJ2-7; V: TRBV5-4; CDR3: CASSFAGGRSYEQYF; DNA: TGTGCCAGCAGCTTTGCGGGGGGGCGGTCCTACGAGCAGTACTTC
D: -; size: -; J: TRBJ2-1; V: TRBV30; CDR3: CAFGLSYNEQFF; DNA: TGTGCCTTTGGGCTCTCCTACAATGAGCAGTTCTTC
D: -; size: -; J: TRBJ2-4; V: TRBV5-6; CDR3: CASRVRVETKNIQYF; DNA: TGTGCCAGCAGGGTGAGGGTGGAAACCAAAAACATTCAGTACTTC
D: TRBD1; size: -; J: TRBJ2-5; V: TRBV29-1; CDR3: CSAKDRAQETQYF; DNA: TGCAGCGCGAAGGACAGGGCACAAGAGACCCAGTACTTC
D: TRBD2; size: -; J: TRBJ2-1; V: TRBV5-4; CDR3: CASSVGGAGYNEQFF; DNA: TGTGCCAGCAGCGTCGGGGGGGCCGGTTACAATGAGCAGTTCTTC
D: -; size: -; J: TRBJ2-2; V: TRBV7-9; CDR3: CASSLLVVRESGELFF; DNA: TGTGCCAGCAGCTTACTGGTAGTCAGGGAATCCGGGGAGCTGTTTTTT
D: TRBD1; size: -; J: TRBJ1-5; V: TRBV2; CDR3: CASSGDRGQPQHF; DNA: TGTGCCAGCAGTGGGGACAGGGGGCAGCCCCAGCATTTT
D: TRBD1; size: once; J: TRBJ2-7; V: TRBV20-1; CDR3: CSASPGQEIFKQYF; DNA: TGCAGTGCTAGTCCGGGACAGGAGATCTTCAAGCAGTACTTC
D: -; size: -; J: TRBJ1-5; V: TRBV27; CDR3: CASSFEGVGNQPQHF; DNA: TGTGCCAGCAGTTTTGAAGGGGTTGGTAATCAGCCCCAGCATTTT
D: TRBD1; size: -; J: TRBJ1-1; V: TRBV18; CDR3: CASSDRGATEAFF; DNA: TGTGCCAGCTCGGACAGGGGGGCCACTGAAGCTTTCTTT
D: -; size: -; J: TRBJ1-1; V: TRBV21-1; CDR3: CASSPTGTAPGDTEAFF; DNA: TGTGCCAGCAGCCCTACGGGGACAGCGCCGGGGGACACTGAAGCTTTCTTT
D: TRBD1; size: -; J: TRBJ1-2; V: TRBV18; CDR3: CASSPGTDLYGYTF; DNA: TGTGCCAGCTCACCGGGGACAGATCTCTATGGCTACACCTTC
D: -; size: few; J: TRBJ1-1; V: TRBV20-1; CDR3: CSASGGIYTEAFF; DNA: TGCAGTGCTAGTGGGGGCATCTACACTGAAGCTTTCTTT
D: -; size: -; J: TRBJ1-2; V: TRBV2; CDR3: CASSGGATVHGYTF; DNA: TGTGCCAGCAGTGGTGGGGCGACCGTACATGGCTACACCTTC
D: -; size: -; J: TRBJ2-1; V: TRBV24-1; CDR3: CATSDSSGPSSYNEQFF; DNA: TGTGCCACCAGTGATTCCAGCGGCCCGTCCTCCTACAATGAGCAGTTCTTC
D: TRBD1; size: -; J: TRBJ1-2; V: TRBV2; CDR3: CASSEEGASGYTF; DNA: TGTGCCAGCAGTGAGGAGGGGGCTAGTGGCTACACCTTC
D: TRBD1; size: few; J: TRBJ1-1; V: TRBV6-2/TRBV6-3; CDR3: CASSSDRGGNTEAFF; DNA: TGTGCCAGCAGTTCCGACAGGGGAGGGAACACTGAAGCTTTCTTT
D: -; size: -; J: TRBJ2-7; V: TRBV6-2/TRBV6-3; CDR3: CASSYKIAGIYEQYF; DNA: TGTGCCAGCAGTTACAAGATAGCAGGGATCTACGAGCAGTACTTC
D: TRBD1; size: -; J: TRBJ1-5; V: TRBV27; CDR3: CASRLTGGEGQPQHF; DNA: TGTGCCAGCAGACTCACAGGGGGCGAAGGTCAGCCCCAGCATTTT
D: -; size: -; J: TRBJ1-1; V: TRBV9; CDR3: CASSATPGVGTEAFF; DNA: TGTGCCAGCAGCGCCACGCCGGGGGTCGGCACTGAAGCTTTCTTT
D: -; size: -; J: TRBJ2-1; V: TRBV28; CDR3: CASTLPGPGNEQFF; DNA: TGTGCCAGCACCCTACCGGGCCCGGGGAATGAGCAGTTCTTC
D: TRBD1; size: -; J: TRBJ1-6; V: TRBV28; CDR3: CASSLGTVRRLLHF; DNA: TGTGCCAGCAGTTTAGGGACAGTGAGGCGCCTCCTCCACTTT
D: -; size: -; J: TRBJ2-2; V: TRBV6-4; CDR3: CASSDQGYTGELFF; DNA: TGTGCCAGCAGTGACCAGGGATACACCGGGGAGCTGTTTTTT
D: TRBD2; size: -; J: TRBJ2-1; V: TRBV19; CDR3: CATAGGGHYNEQFF; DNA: TGTGCCACCGCGGGCGGGGGGCATTACAATGAGCAGTTCTTC
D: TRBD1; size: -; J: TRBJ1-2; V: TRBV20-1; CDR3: CSASRQGGYGYTF; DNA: TGCAGTGCTAGTAGGCAGGGGGGCTATGGCTACACCTTC
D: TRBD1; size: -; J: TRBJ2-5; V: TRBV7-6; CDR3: CASSSGTGGEETQYF; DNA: TGTGCCAGCAGCTCCGGGACAGGGGGCGAAGAGACCCAGTACTTC
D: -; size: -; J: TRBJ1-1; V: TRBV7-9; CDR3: CASSSLRGRNTEAFF; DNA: TGTGCCAGCAGCTCCCTACGGGGGAGGAACACTGAAGCTTTCTTT
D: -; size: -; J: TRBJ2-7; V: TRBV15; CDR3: CATSRGPRGGYEQYF; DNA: TGTGCCACCAGCAGAGGCCCCAGGGGAGGGTACGAGCAGTACTTC
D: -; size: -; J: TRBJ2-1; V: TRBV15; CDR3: CATSRDSQGWNNEQFF; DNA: TGTGCCACCAGCAGAGATTCCCAGGGGTGGAACAATGAGCAGTTCTTC
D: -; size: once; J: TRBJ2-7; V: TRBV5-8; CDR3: CASSLSGVYEQYF; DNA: TGTGCCAGCAGCTTATCGGGAGTCTACGAGCAGTACTTC
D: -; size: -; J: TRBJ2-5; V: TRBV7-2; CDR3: CASTVSEETQYF; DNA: TGTGCCAGCACCGTATCGGAGGAGACCCAGTACTTC
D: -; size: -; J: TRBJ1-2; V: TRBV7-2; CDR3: CASTLVRYDGYTF; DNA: TGTGCCAGCACCTTGGTCAGATATGATGGCTACACCTTC
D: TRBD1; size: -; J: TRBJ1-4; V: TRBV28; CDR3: CASSTAGTEGEKLFF; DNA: TGTGCCAGCAGTACTGCTGGGACAGAGGGTGAAAAACTGTTTTTT
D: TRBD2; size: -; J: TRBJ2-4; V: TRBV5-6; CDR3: CASSLLGGYENIQYF; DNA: TGTGCCAGCAGCTTGTTGGGAGGGTATGAAAACATTCAGTACTTC
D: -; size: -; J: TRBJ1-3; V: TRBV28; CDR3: CASAGTLGNTIYF; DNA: TGTGCCAGCGCGGGGACTTTGGGAAACACCATATATTTT
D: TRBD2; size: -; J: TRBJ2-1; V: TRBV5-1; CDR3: CASSSGTSGEQFF; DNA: TGCGCCAGCAGCTCCGGGACTAGCGGGGAGCAGTTCTTC
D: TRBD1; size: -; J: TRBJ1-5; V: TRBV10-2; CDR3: CASSDDRGPNQPQHF; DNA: TGCGCCAGCAGTGACGACAGGGGTCCCAATCAGCCCCAGCATTTT